The present TCR beta chain was sequenced within a study of synovial regulatory T cells in juvenile arthritis. Study as a whole: One patient received methotrexate plus infliximab; one lacked treatment information.

Each patient with active arthritis gave synovial fluid along with matched peripheral blood. Donors were 10 to 12 juvenile idiopathic arthritis patients with active disease. CDR1 is SGHNT, CDR2 YYREEE, per germline (reference sequence). The CDR3 runs 13 residues. The record lacks a DNA sequence. Profiling relied on immunoSEQ multiplex PCR, and the TCRdb table lists in-frame clones only, not all of them. The table lists about 2,500 clones. By frequency, this clone registers medium-sized (0.01 to 0.1%). Material: Treg cells from the synovium. The receptor comes from a donor aged 2-35 years with juvenile idiopathic arthritis. The J gene is TRBJ1-1, the V gene TRBV5-4. This CDR3 is CASSSFKNTEAFF.